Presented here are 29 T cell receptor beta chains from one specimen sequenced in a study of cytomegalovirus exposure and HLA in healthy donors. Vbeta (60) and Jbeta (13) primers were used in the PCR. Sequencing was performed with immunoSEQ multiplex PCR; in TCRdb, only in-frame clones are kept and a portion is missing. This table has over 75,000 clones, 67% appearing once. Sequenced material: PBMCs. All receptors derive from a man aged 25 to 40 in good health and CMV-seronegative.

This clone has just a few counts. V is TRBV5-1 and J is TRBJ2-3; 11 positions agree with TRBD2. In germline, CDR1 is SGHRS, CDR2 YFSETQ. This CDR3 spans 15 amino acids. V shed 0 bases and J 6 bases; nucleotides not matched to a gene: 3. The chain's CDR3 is CASSLVAGGPDTQYF. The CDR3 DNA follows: TGCGCCAGCAGCTTGGTAGCGGGGGGGCCGGATACGCAGTATTTT.

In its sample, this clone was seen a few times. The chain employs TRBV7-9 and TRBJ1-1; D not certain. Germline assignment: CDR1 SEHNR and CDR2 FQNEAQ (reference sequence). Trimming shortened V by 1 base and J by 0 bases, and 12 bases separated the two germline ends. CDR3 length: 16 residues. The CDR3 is CASSLGPLVLNTEAFF. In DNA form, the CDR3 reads TGTGCCAGCAGCTTAGGCCCCTTAGTGTTGAACACTGAAGCTTTCTTT.

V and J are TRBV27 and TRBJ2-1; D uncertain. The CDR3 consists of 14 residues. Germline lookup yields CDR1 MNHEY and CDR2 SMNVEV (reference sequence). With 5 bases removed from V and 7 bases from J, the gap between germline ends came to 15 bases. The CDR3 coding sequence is TGTGCCAGCAGTCCAACCCTAACCCTAAATGAGCAGTTCTTC. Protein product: CASSPTLTLNEQFF.

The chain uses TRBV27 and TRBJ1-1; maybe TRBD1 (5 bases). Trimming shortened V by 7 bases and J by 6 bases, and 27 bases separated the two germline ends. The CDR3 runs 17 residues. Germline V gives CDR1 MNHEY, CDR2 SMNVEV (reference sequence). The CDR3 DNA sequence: TGTGCCAGCACCCCCTGGGACTCGGCTGGTGGGAAGGCTGAAGCTTTCTTT. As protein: CASTPWDSAGGKAEAFF.

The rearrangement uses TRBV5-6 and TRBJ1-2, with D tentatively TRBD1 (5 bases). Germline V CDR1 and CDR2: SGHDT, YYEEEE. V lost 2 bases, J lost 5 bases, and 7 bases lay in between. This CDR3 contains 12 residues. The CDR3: CASSLQEYGYTF. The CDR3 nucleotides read TGTGCCAGCAGCTTACAGGAGTATGGCTACACCTTC.

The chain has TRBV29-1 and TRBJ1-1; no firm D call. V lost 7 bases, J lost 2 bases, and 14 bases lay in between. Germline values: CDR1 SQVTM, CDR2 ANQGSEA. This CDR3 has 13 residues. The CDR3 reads CSAIQTLNTEAFF. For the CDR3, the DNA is TGCAGCGCCATTCAAACCCTAAACACTGAAGCTTTCTTT.

The CDR3 is CASSLAQGEGTLGNTIYF. DNA for the CDR3: TGTGCCAGCAGCTTAGCCCAGGGTGAAGGGACTTTAGGGAACACCATATATTTT. The V gene is TRBV13, the J gene TRBJ1-3; perhaps TRBD1 as D (5 bases). V was pared by 1 base and J by 7 bases, with 23 bases between. Germline V lookup: CDR1 PRHDT, CDR2 FYEKMQ (reference sequence). The CDR3 is 18 amino acids.

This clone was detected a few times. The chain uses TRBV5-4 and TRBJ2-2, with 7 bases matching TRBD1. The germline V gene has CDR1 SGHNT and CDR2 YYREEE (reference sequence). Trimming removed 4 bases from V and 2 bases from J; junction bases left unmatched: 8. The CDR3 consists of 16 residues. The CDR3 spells CASSTGQDFNTGELFF. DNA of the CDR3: TGTGCCAGCAGCACAGGACAGGATTTCAACACCGGGGAGCTGTTTTTT.

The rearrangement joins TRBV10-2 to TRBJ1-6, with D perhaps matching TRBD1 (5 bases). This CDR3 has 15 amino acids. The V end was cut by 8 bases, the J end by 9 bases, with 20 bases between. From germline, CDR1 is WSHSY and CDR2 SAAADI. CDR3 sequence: CASRGDPSESSPLHF. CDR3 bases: TGCGCCAGCCGGGGGGATCCTAGCGAAAGTTCACCCCTCCACTTT.

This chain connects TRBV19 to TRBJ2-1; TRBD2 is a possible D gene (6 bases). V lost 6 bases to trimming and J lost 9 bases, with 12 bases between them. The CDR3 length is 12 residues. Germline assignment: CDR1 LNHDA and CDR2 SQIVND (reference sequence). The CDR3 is CASRMGGAEQFF. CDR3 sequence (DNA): TGTGCCAGTAGAATGGGGGGTGCTGAGCAGTTCTTC.

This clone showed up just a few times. The CDR3 DNA is TGTGCCAGCAGCCCGTACCGTATACTAGCGGGGGGGAGTTTCCCCTACAATGAGCAGTTCTTC. Protein sequence: CASSPYRILAGGSFPYNEQFF. The genes are TRBV7-8 and TRBJ2-1, with 13 bases fitting TRBD2. There are 21 residues in the CDR3. Germline CDR1 SGHVS, CDR2 FQNEAQ. With V trimmed by 5 bases and J by 2 bases, 18 bases remained unmatched. The whole variable domain, remainder taken from reference TRBV7-8 and TRBJ2-1, is GAGVSQSPRYKVAKRGQDVALRCDPISGHVSLFWYQQALGQGPEFLTYFQNEAQLDKSGLPSDRFFAERPEGSVSTLKIQRTQQEDSAVYLCASSPYRILAGGSFPYNEQFFGPGTRLTVL.

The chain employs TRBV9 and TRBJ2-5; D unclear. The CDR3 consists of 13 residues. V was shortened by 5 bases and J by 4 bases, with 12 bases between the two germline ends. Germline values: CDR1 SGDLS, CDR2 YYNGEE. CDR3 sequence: CASSRGSLETQYF. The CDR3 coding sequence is TGTGCCAGCAGTAGAGGTAGCCTAGAGACCCAGTACTTC.

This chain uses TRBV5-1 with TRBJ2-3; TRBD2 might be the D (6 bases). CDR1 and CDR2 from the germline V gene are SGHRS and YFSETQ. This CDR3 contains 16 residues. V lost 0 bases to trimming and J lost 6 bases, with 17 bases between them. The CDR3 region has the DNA TGCGCCAGCAGCTTGGCCGGGTCGGGAGTCACGGATACGCAGTATTTT. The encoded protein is CASSLAGSGVTDTQYF.

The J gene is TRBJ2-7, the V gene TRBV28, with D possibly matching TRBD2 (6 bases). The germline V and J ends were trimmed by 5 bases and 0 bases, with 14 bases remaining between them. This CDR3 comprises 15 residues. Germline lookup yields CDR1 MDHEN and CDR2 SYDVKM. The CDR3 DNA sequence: TGTGCCAGCAGTCAGGGACTGTCGAGCTCCTACGAGCAGTACTTC. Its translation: CASSQGLSSSYEQYF. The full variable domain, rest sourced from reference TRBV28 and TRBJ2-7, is DVKVTQSSRYLVKRTGEKVFLECVQDMDHENMFWYRQDPGLGLRLIYFSYDVKMKEKGDIPEGYSVSREKKERFSLILESASTNQTSMYLCASSQGLSSSYEQYFGPGTRLTVT.

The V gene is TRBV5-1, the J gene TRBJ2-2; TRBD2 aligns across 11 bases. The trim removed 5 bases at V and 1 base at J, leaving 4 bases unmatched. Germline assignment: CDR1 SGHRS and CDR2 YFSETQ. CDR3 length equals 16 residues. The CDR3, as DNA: TGCGCCAGCAGTAGCGGGGGGGCCGGGAACACCGGGGAGCTGTTTTTT. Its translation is CASSSGGAGNTGELFF.

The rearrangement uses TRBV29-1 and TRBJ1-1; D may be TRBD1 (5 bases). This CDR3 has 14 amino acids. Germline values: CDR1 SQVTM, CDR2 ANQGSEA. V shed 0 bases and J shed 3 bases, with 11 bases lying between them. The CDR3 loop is CSVEEGGGYTEAFF. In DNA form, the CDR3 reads TGCAGCGTTGAAGAAGGTGGGGGGTACACTGAAGCTTTCTTT. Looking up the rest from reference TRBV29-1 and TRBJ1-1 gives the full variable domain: SAVISQKPSRDICQRGTSLTIQCQVDSQVTMMFWYRQQPGQSLTLIATANQGSEATYESGFVIDKFPISRPNLTFSTLTVSNMSPEDSSIYLCSVEEGGGYTEAFFGQGTRLTVV.

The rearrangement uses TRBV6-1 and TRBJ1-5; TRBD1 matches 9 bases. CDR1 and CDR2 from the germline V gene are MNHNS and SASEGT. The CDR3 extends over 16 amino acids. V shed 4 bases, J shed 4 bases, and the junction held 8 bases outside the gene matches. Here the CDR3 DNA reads TGTGCCAGCAGTGGGGGGACAGGGAGAGCGAATCAGCCCCAGCATTTT. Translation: CASSGGTGRANQPQHF.

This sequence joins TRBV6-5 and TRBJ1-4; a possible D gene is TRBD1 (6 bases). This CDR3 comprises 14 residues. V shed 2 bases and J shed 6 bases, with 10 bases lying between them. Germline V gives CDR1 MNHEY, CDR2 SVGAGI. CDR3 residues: CASSYAGADEKLFF. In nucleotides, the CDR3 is TGTGCCAGCAGTTACGCAGGGGCCGATGAAAAACTGTTTTTT.

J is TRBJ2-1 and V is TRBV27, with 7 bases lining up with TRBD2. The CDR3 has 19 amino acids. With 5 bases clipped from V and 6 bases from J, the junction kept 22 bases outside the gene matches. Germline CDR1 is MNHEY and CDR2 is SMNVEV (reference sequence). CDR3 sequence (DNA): TGTGCCAGCAGTGGTTGGGGGGAGGGCCGGTCGTCTGGTACCAATGAGCAGTTCTTC. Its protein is CASSGWGEGRSSGTNEQFF.

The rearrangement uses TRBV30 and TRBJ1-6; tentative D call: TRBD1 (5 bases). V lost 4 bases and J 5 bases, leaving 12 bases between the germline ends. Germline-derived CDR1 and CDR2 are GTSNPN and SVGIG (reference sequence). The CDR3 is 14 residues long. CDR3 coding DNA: TGTGCCTGGAATTCAGGGTTCCATAATTCACCCCTCCACTTT. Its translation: CAWNSGFHNSPLHF.

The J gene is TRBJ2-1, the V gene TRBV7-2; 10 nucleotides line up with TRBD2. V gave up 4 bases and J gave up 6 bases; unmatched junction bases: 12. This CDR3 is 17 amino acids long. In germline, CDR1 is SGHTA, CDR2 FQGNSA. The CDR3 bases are TGTGCCAGCAGCTCCTCCTCTGGTAGCGGGAGGCGCAATGAGCAGTTCTTC. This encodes CASSSSSGSGRRNEQFF.

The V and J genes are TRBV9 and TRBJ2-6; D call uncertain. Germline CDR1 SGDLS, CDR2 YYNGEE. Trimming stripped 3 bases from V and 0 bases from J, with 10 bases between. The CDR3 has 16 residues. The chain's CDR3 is CASSERGDSGANVLTF. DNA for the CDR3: TGTGCCAGCAGCGAGAGAGGTGACTCTGGGGCCAACGTCCTGACTTTC.

CDR3 nucleotides: TGTGCCTGGACCCCGAACAGGGGACACTATGGCTACACCTTC. Encoded protein: CAWTPNRGHYGYTF. The chain recombines TRBV30 with TRBJ1-2; TRBD1 aligns across 7 bases. The CDR3 loop spans 14 amino acids. Trimming at V came to 4 bases and at J to 3 bases, leaving 8 bases not matched to a gene. Germline V gives CDR1 GTSNPN, CDR2 SVGIG (reference sequence).

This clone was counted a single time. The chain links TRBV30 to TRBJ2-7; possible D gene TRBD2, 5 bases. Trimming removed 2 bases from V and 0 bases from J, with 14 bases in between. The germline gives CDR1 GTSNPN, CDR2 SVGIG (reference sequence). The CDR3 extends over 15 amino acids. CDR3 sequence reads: CAWSPTHGLSYEQYF. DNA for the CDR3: TGTGCCTGGAGTCCAACACACGGACTCTCCTACGAGCAGTACTTC.

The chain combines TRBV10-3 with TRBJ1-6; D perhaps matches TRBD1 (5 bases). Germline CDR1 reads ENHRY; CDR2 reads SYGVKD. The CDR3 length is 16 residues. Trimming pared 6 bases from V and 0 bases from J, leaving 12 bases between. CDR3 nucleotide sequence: TGTGCCATCAGCCCACGGGGGAGCTCCTATAATTCACCCCTCCACTTT. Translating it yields CAISPRGSSYNSPLHF.

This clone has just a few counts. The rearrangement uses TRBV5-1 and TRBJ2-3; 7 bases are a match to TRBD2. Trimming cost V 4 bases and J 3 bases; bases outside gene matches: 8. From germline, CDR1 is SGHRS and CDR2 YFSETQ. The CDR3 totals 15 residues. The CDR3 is CASSRGRDRTDTQYF. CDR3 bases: TGCGCCAGCAGCCGGGGGAGGGATCGTACAGATACGCAGTATTTT. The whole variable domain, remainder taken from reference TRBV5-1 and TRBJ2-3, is KAGVTQTPRYLIKTRGQQVTLSCSPISGHRSVSWYQQTPGQGLQFLFEYFSETQRNKGNFPGRFSGRQFSNSRSEMNVSTLELGDSALYLCASSRGRDRTDTQYFGPGTRLTVL.

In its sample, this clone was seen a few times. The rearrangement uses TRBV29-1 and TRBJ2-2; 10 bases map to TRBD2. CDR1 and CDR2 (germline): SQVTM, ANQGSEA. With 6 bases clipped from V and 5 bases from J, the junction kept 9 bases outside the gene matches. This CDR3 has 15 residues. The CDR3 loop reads CSVDLAGVRTGELFF. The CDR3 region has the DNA TGCAGCGTGGACCTAGCGGGAGTTAGGACCGGGGAGCTGTTTTTT.

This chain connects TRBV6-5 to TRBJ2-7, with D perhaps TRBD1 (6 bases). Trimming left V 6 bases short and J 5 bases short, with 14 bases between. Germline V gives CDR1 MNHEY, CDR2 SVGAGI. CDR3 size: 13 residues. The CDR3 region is CASSFTEGDEQYF. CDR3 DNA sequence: TGTGCCAGCAGCTTTACTGAGGGGGACGAGCAGTACTTC.

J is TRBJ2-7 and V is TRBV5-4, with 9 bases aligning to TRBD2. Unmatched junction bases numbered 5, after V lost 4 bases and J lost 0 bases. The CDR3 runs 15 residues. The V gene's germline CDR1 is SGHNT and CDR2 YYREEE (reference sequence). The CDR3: CASSRTSDSSYEQYF. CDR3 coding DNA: TGTGCCAGCAGCCGGACTAGCGACAGCTCCTACGAGCAGTACTTC.